Following are 32 T cell receptor beta chains from one sample sequenced in a study of beta chain features in type 1 diabetes. Expressed TCRB transcripts were sequenced because the entire RNA isolate underwent reverse transcription. Sequencing was performed with immunoSEQ multiplex PCR; in TCRdb, only in-frame clones are kept and a portion is missing. The sample holds about half a million clones, roughly an eighth seen once. Sequencing was carried out using naive CD4+ T cells from blood. The source of these receptors is a woman between 18 and 30 years old in good health.

This chain uses TRBV2 with TRBJ2-3, with a possible D match to TRBD1 (5 bases). There are 13 residues in the CDR3. The V end was cut by 8 bases, the J end by 1 base, with 10 bases between. Germline V CDR1 and CDR2: SNHLY, FYNNEI. DNA for the CDR3: TGTGCCAGCCAGCTAGGGGGCACAGATACGCAGTATTTT. This encodes CASQLGGTDTQYF.

This clone was counted a single time. The V call is TRBV28, the J call TRBJ2-5, with TRBD1 matching 7 bases. Germline V gene lookup returns CDR1 MDHEN and CDR2 SYDVKM. V lost 8 bases, J lost 5 bases, and 11 bases stayed unmatched. The CDR3 is made up of 14 amino acids. CDR3: CASAQTGLFETQYF. DNA for the CDR3: TGTGCCAGCGCCCAGACAGGGCTTTTCGAGACCCAGTACTTC.

V and J are TRBV7-9 and TRBJ1-1; D is unresolved. V lost 11 bases, J lost 2 bases, and 6 bases lay in between. CDR3 size: 10 residues. Germline V gene data show CDR1 as SEHNR and CDR2 as FQNEAQ (reference sequence). The CDR3: CALSNTEAFF. As DNA, the CDR3 is TGTGCCTTGTCTAACACTGAAGCTTTCTTT.

This rearrangement joins TRBV19 to TRBJ2-5; TRBD1 is a possible D gene (6 bases). V gave up 9 bases and J gave up 0 bases, with 11 bases separating them. The germline V gene has CDR1 LNHDA and CDR2 SQIVND (reference sequence). The CDR3 has 13 amino acids. The CDR3 sequence is CARRQAHQETQYF. The CDR3 DNA reads TGTGCCAGACGACAGGCGCACCAAGAGACCCAGTACTTC.

The chain is built from TRBV14 and TRBJ2-7; D is unclear. Trimming removed 4 bases at V and 2 bases at J, with 15 bases between. The CDR3 runs to 15 residues. Germline values: CDR1 SGHDN, CDR2 FVKESK. In DNA, the CDR3 is TGTGCCAGCAGCCCCCAAGGACGCCGAACCTACGAGCAGTACTTC. It is translated as CASSPQGRRTYEQYF.

This clone was counted ten times or more. J is TRBJ2-1 and V is TRBV14; 7 positions match TRBD1. The CDR3 has 14 amino acids. J was trimmed by 8 bases and V by 4 bases; bases with no gene match: 8. CDR1 and CDR2 from the germline V gene are SGHDN and FVKESK. The CDR3: CASSLATGPYEQFF. Here the CDR3 DNA reads TGTGCCAGCAGCCTTGCGACAGGGCCCTATGAGCAGTTCTTC. Looking up the rest from reference TRBV14 and TRBJ2-1 gives the full variable domain: EAGVTQFPSHSVIEKGQTVTLRCDPISGHDNLYWYRRVMGKEIKFLLHFVKESKQDESGMPNNRFLAERTGGTYSTLKVQPAELEDSGVYFCASSLATGPYEQFFGPGTRLTVL.

This clone has just a few counts. The chain recombines TRBV4-3 with TRBJ2-7, with 9 bases that match TRBD1. Germline values: CDR1 LGHNA, CDR2 YSLEER. This CDR3 has 14 residues. The J segment lost 3 bases and the V segment lost 4 bases, leaving 4 bases of the junction unmatched. The CDR3 DNA reads as TGCGCCAGCAGCCCCAGGACAGGGGACTACGAGCAGTACTTC. Its translation is CASSPRTGDYEQYF.

This clone came up a few times. The gene calls are TRBV7-3 and TRBJ2-1; D gene uncertain. Germline V gene lookup returns CDR1 SGHTA and CDR2 FQGTGA. V dropped 7 bases and J dropped 8 bases, with 18 bases sitting between them. This CDR3 spans 14 amino acids. For the CDR3, the DNA is TGTGCCAGCACCCTCGGGTCAATCAGAGATGAGCAGTTCTTC. Translating it yields CASTLGSIRDEQFF.

V and J are TRBV7-2 and TRBJ1-2; TRBD1 matches at 10 bases. V lost 1 base and J lost 4; bases outside the gene matches: 0. CDR3 length: 14 amino acids. Germline values: CDR1 SGHTA, CDR2 FQGNSA. In DNA form, the CDR3 reads TGTGCCAGCAGCTTAGGACAGGGGGCCTATGGCTACACCTTC. Its translation: CASSLGQGAYGYTF.

This clone was counted between two and nine times. J is TRBJ2-5 and V is TRBV2, with D possibly matching TRBD1 (5 bases). V was trimmed by 7 bases and J by 5 bases, leaving 14 bases between them. The CDR3 is made up of 13 amino acids. In germline, CDR1 is SNHLY, CDR2 FYNNEI. The CDR3: CASNSGFRETQYF. In DNA, the CDR3 is TGTGCCAGCAATTCAGGGTTTCGGGAGACCCAGTACTTC.

Here the CDR3 DNA reads TGTGCCAGCCTTCTACAGGGATATGAGCAGTTCTTC. Amino acids: CASLLQGYEQFF. The chain uses TRBV2 and TRBJ2-1; D possibly corresponds to TRBD1 (6 bases). V was trimmed by 8 bases and J by 8 bases, leaving 13 bases between them. Germline CDR1 SNHLY, CDR2 FYNNEI. The CDR3 is 12 amino acids.

This clone was found a few times. The rearrangement joins TRBV9 to TRBJ2-2; the match to TRBD1 covers 9 bases. V trimming: 4 bases; J trimming: 4 bases; junction bases outside the gene matches: 5. Looked up from germline, CDR1 is SGDLS and CDR2 is YYNGEE. The CDR3 sequence is 15 residues long. This CDR3 is CASSPRDRATGELFF. CDR3 bases: TGTGCCAGCAGCCCACGGGACAGGGCCACCGGGGAGCTGTTTTTT.

V and J are TRBV7-3 and TRBJ1-1; tentative D call: TRBD1 (5 bases). V was clipped by 5 bases and J by 1 base, with 8 bases between them. Germline CDR1 is SGHTA and CDR2 is FQGTGA. This CDR3 spans 13 amino acids. The CDR3 nucleotides are TGTGCCAGCAGCCCTCAGGGGAACACTGAAGCTTTCTTT. Amino acid sequence: CASSPQGNTEAFF.

The chain couples TRBV9 to TRBJ2-3; the D is unclear. Trimming stripped 2 bases from V and 2 bases from J, with 9 bases between. This CDR3 is 14 amino acids long. Germline CDR1 reads SGDLS; CDR2 reads YYNGEE. In DNA, the CDR3 is TGTGCCAGCAGCGTTTTGGGATTCACAGATACGCAGTATTTT. Translating gives CASSVLGFTDTQYF. The full variable domain, completed using reference TRBV9 and TRBJ2-3, is DSGVTQTPKHLITATGQRVTLRCSPRSGDLSVYWYQQSLDQGLQFLIQYYNGEERAKGNILERFSAQQFPDLHSELNLSSLELGDSALYFCASSVLGFTDTQYFGPGTRLTVL.

This clone was counted only a few times. The gene calls are TRBV5-1 and TRBJ2-3; the D is unclear. The V end was cut by 0 bases, the J end by 2 bases, with 16 bases between. Germline V gives CDR1 SGHRS, CDR2 YFSETQ. The CDR3 contains 17 residues. DNA for the CDR3: TGCGCCAGCAGCTTGGAGGCGACCTTACGACCCACAGATACGCAGTATTTT. Translating it yields CASSLEATLRPTDTQYF.

This clone was seen a few times. V and J are TRBV5-1 and TRBJ2-1; D unresolved. V lost 1 base and J lost 0, with 11 bases in between. From germline, CDR1 is SGHRS and CDR2 YFSETQ. The CDR3 covers 16 residues. CDR3 nucleotide sequence: TGCGCCAGCAGCTTGCGGCCTGCTAGCTCCTACAATGAGCAGTTCTTC. Translation gives CASSLRPASSYNEQFF.

This sequence joins TRBV7-8 and TRBJ1-6; the match to TRBD1 covers 10 bases. The V gene's germline CDR1 is SGHVS and CDR2 FQNEAQ. The V segment lost 4 bases and the J segment 7 bases; nucleotides outside the gene matches: 1. This CDR3 is 14 amino acids long. DNA of the CDR3: TGTGCCAGCAGCTCGGGACAGGGGAATTCACCCCTCCACTTT. Amino acid sequence: CASSSGQGNSPLHF.

The chain is built from TRBV28 and TRBJ2-7; D possibly corresponds to TRBD1 (5 bases). Looked up from germline, CDR1 is MDHEN and CDR2 is SYDVKM. Trimming left V 5 bases short and J 3 bases short, with 17 bases between. The CDR3 spans 15 residues. The CDR3 sequence is CASSRPVAGNYEQYV. CDR3 nucleotide sequence: TGTGCCAGCAGTCGACCGGTTGCAGGGAACTACGAGCAGTACGTC.

Turning to this clone: Because it lacks the conserved phenylalanine or tryptophan at the end, this CDR3 is likely a read error. It is unclear where the CDR3 begins or ends on the DNA, so no DNA is shown, and the CDR3 is as TCRdb lists it. The chain recombines TRBV5-6 with TRBJ1-2. A total of 8 residues make up the CDR3, ends included. Germline CDR1 is SGHDT and CDR2 is YYEEEE. CDR3 sequence: CASSLSFT.

V gene TRBV11-3 combines with J gene TRBJ2-7; D call uncertain. The V gene's germline CDR1 is SGHNT and CDR2 YENEEA. The CDR3 length is 12 residues. The V end lost 5 bases, the J end lost 4 bases, and 9 bases lay between the germline ends. In DNA form, the CDR3 reads TGTGCCAGCAGCACGGTAGGTTACGAGCAGTACTTC. Its translation: CASSTVGYEQYF. The full variable domain, with the rest looked up from reference TRBV11-3 and TRBJ2-7, is EAGVVQSPRYKIIEKKQPVAFWCNPISGHNTLYWYLQNLGQGPELLIRYENEEAVDDSQLPKDRFSAERLKGVDSTLKIQPAELGDSAVYLCASSTVGYEQYFGPGTRLTVT.

This clone was recorded a few times. The CDR3 coding sequence is TGTGCCAGCAGCTTGTTGAAGCGGGAGGAGTGGGCCTACAATGAGCAGTTCTTC. It translates to CASSLLKREEWAYNEQFF. The V gene is TRBV7-9, the J gene TRBJ2-1, with TRBD2 identical over 9 bases. J gave up 2 bases and V 3 bases, and 11 bases lay outside the gene matches. The germline V gene encodes CDR1 SEHNR and CDR2 FQNEAQ (reference sequence). This CDR3 comprises 18 residues.

There are a few counts of this clone. CDR3 sequence (DNA): TGCAGCGTGAAATTATCTGGAAACACCATATATTTT. Translating it yields CSVKLSGNTIYF. The rearrangement joins TRBV29-1 to TRBJ1-3; D not certain. The CDR3 contains 12 residues. Per the germline V gene, CDR1 is SQVTM and CDR2 is ANQGSEA. Trimming removed 6 bases from V and 1 base from J, with 7 bases in between.

In this sample, this clone turned up a few times. The V call is TRBV30, the J call TRBJ1-1, with TRBD1 matching over 7 bases. Germline assignment: CDR1 GTSNPN and CDR2 SVGIG (reference sequence). V lost 0 bases, J lost 4 bases, and 2 bases stayed unmatched. This CDR3 contains 13 residues. CDR3 loop: CAWSVTGATEAFF. The CDR3 DNA is TGTGCCTGGAGTGTAACAGGGGCCACTGAAGCTTTCTTT.

This clone was seen once. The chain couples TRBV25-1 to TRBJ2-2; D is possibly TRBD1 (6 bases). Trimming pared 8 bases from V and 2 bases from J, leaving 12 bases between. The CDR3 is made up of 14 amino acids. CDR1 is MGHDK and CDR2 is SYGVNS in the germline V gene. CDR3 coding DNA: TGTGCCAGCGGCCGGGACACTAACACCGGGGAGCTGTTTTTT. This gives the protein CASGRDTNTGELFF.

CDR3 DNA sequence: TGTGCCACCAGCAAAGGGGGGGATGAGCAGTTCTTC. Translating gives CATSKGGDEQFF. The chain combines TRBV15 with TRBJ2-1, with a weak D call TRBD2 (7 bases). The CDR3 is made up of 12 amino acids. Germline V gene data show CDR1 as LNHNV and CDR2 as YYDKDF (reference sequence). The V gene lost 4 bases and the J gene lost 8 bases, with 9 bases spanning the gap.

This clone was counted only a few times. The rearrangement joins TRBV7-9 to TRBJ1-4, with D possibly matching TRBD1 (5 bases). CDR1 is SEHNR and CDR2 is FQNEAQ in the germline V gene (reference sequence). This CDR3 spans 16 amino acids. V shed 1 base and J shed 0 bases, with 9 bases lying between them. Here the CDR3 DNA reads TGTGCCAGCAGCTTAGGACAGAGTGCAACTAATGAAAAACTGTTTTTT. Encoded protein: CASSLGQSATNEKLFF.

This clone was seen only a few times. J is TRBJ2-4 and V is TRBV6-1; D is ambiguous. Looked up from germline, CDR1 is MNHNS and CDR2 is SASEGT. The CDR3 is 11 residues long. V lost 4 bases, J lost 8 bases, and 6 bases lay in between. In DNA, the CDR3 is TGTGCCAGCAGTGGGTGGGACATTCAGTACTTC. It translates to CASSGWDIQYF.

A few counts support this clone. The chain recombines TRBV9 with TRBJ2-7, with 9 nucleotides matching TRBD1. After removal of 3 bases from V and 5 bases from J, the junction contained 6 bases not matched to a gene. CDR1 SGDLS and CDR2 YYNGEE come from the germline V gene. The CDR3 extends over 14 amino acids. DNA of the CDR3: TGTGCCAGCAGCGCCAGGGACAGGGTGGACGAGCAGTACTTC. This encodes CASSARDRVDEQYF.

The chain couples TRBV7-9 to TRBJ1-2, with D maybe TRBD1 (6 bases). Trimming took off 5 bases at V and 3 bases at J, with 16 bases between the two ends. Per the germline V gene, CDR1 is SEHNR and CDR2 is FQNEAQ (reference sequence). This CDR3 comprises 15 residues. CDR3 protein: CASSPPRGGDYGYTF. The CDR3 region has the DNA TGTGCCAGCAGCCCGCCCCGGGGGGGCGACTATGGCTACACCTTC. Complete variable domain (other parts from reference TRBV7-9 and TRBJ1-2): DTGVSQNPRHKITKRGQNVTFRCDPISEHNRLYWYRQTLGQGPEFLTYFQNEAQLEKSRLLSDRFSAERPKGSFSTLEIQRTEQGDSAMYLCASSPPRGGDYGYTFGSGTRLTVV.

The V gene is TRBV5-1, the J gene TRBJ2-5; 9 positions match TRBD2. Per germline, CDR1 SGHRS and CDR2 YFSETQ. After removal of 4 bases from V and 4 bases from J, the junction contained 2 bases not matched to a gene. CDR3 length: 13 amino acids. The CDR3 sequence is CASSKGLAETQYF. CDR3 in DNA: TGCGCCAGCAGCAAGGGACTAGCAGAGACCCAGTACTTC.

V and J are TRBV9 and TRBJ2-1; D is perhaps TRBD2 (6 bases). CDR3 length: 15 residues. Germline V lookup: CDR1 SGDLS, CDR2 YYNGEE. The germline V and J ends were trimmed by 3 bases and 1 base, with 11 bases remaining between them. This CDR3 reads CASSASSGSYNEQFF. The CDR3 DNA sequence: TGTGCCAGCAGCGCCTCCAGCGGGTCCTACAATGAGCAGTTCTTC.

This clone appeared a few times. This rearrangement joins TRBV2 to TRBJ1-3; 7 bases match TRBD1. This CDR3 comprises 15 residues. Trimming removed 5 bases from V and 4 bases from J; junction bases left unmatched: 8. CDR1 and CDR2 (germline): SNHLY, FYNNEI. The CDR3 sequence is CASSNRKTGGNTIYF. The CDR3 DNA follows: TGTGCCAGCAGTAACCGAAAGACAGGGGGAAACACCATATATTTT. Looking up the rest from reference TRBV2 and TRBJ1-3 gives the full variable domain: EPEVTQTPSHQVTQMGQEVILRCVPISNHLYFYWYRQILGQKVEFLVSFYNNEISEKSEIFDDQFSVERPDGSNFTLKIRSTKLEDSAMYFCASSNRKTGGNTIYFGEGSWLTVV.